This T cell receptor (beta chain) appears in the sequencing data of a study of metastatic and nonmetastatic thyroid tumors. In the study overall: A comparison of repertoires was made across blood and tumor or nodule tissue from malignant and benign thyroid patients. The study, taken as a whole, reports: TCR beta diversity was reportedly significantly higher in malignant thyroid tumors than benign nodules, in blood and tumor.

Germline V gene sequence: CDR1 LNHDA, CDR2 SQIVND (reference sequence). With 3 bases removed from V and 0 bases from J, the gap between germline ends came to 11 bases. This CDR3 has 15 amino acids. Source study methods: Construction of a distant-metastasis classifier for papillary thyroid cancer relied on CDR3 differences across clinicopathological groups. Using MiXCR, TCRdb re-called clones from the PCR reads. V and J calls and clone size were set by TCRdb, not the authors. Among about 92,000 clones listed, more than 13% were seen once. Until they underwent thyroid surgery, no patient had received any treatment. For this clone: The antigen is not known. No conserved phenylalanine or tryptophan is present at the end of the CDR3, so a read error is the likely explanation.

This sequence was found in a female donor with papillary thyroid cancer or a benign thyroid nodule (not recorded which). Some clones in this sample may be carry-over from other donors' samples. The sequencing sample was made of blood. The chain is built from TRBV19 and TRBJ1-2; D ambiguous. The CDR3 coding sequence is TGTGCCAGTAGTATCTCTCCGCACACTAACTATGGCTACACCTCC. Translated, it gives CASSISPHTNYGYTS.